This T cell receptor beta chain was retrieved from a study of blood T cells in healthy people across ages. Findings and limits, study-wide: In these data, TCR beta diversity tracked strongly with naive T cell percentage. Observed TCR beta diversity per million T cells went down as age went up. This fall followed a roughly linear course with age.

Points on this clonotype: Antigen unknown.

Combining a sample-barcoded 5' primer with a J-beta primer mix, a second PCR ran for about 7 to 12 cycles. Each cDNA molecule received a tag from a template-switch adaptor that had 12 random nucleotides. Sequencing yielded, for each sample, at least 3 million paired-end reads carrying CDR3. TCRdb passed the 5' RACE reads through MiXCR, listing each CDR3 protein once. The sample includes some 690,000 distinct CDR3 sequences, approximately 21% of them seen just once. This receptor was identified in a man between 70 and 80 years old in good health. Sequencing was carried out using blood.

CDR3 in amino acids: CASRPGLALRDTQYF. Here the CDR3 DNA reads TGTGCCAGCAGACCGGGACTAGCGTTGAGGGATACGCAGTATTTT. V and J are TRBV6-2 or TRBV6-3 and TRBJ2-3; 10 nucleotides align to TRBD2. V was pared by 6 bases and J by 6 bases, with 9 bases of the junction left unmatched. The CDR3 has 15 amino acids. Germline loops: CDR1 MNHEY, CDR2 SVGEGT.